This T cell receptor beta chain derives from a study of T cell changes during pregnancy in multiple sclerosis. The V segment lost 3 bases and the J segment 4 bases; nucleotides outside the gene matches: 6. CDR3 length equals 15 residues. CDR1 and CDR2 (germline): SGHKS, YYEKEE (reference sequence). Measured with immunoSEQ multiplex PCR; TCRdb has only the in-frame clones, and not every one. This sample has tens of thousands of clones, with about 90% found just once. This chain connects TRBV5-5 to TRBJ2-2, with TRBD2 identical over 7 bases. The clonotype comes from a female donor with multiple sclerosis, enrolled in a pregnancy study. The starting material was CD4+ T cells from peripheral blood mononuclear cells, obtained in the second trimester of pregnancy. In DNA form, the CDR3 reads TGTGCCAGCAGCTCTGCGCGGGGGACCACCGGGGAGCTGTTTTTT. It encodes CASSSARGTTGELFF.